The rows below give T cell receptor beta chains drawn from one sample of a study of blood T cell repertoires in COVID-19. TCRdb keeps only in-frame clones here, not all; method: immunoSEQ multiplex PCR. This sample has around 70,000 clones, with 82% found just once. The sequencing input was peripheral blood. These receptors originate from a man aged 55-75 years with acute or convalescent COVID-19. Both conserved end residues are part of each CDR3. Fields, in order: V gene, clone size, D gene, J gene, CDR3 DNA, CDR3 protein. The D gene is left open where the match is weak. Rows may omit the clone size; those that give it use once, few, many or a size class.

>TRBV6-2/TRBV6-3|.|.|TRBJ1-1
TGTGCCAGCAGTCGGGGACACAAGAACACTGAAGCTTTCTTT
CASSRGHKNTEAFF
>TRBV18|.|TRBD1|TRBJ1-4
TGTGCCAGCTCACCACCGGAGGGGGGACAGGTGTTTTTT
CASSPPEGGQVFF
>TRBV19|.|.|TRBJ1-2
TGTGCCAGTAGTTTCTACGATTTATCTAACTATGGCTACACCTTC
CASSFYDLSNYGYTF
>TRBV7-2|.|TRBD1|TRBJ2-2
TGTGCCAGCAGCCCTCGGGACAGGGGGCGCCCCGGGGAGCTGTTTTTT
CASSPRDRGRPGELFF
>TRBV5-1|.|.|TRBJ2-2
TGCGCCAGCAGGTATTGGTCGCGGACCGGGGAGCTGTTTTTT
CASRYWSRTGELFF
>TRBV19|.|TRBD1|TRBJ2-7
TGTGCCAGTAGTATTTATTACAGGGGTAACGAGCAGTACTTC
CASSIYYRGNEQYF
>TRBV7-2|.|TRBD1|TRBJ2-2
TGTGCCAGCAGTCAAAGACAGGGGACCGGGGAGCTGTTTTTT
CASSQRQGTGELFF
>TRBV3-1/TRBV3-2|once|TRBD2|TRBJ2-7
TGTGCCAGCAGCCCAAATAGCGGGGGCGTTTTTTTAGACGAGCAGTACTTC
CASSPNSGGVFLDEQYF
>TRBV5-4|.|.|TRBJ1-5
TGTGCCAGCAGCCACCAGGGTGTTAATCAGCCCCAGCATTTT
CASSHQGVNQPQHF
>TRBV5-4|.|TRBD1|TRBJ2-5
TGTGCCAGCAGCCGGGACAGCGAAGAGACCCAGTACTTC
CASSRDSEETQYF
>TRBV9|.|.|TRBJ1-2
TGTGCCAGCAGCGTTACGGGGGACGGGCGTAGCTATGGCTACACCTTC
CASSVTGDGRSYGYTF
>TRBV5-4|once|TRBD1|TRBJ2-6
TGTGCCAGCAGCACAGGGACAGGCGCCTCTGGGGCCAACGTCCTGACTTTC
CASSTGTGASGANVLTF
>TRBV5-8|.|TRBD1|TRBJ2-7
TGTGCCAGCACCCCACGGACAGGGGACTACGAGCAGTACTTC
CASTPRTGDYEQYF
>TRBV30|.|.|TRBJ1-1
TGTGCCTGGAGTGGTGGCGGGGTCACTGAAGCTTTCTTT
CAWSGGGVTEAFF
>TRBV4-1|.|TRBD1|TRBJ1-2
TGCGCCAGCAGCCAACCCAGGACAGGGGGCTCGTCTGGCTACACCTTC
CASSQPRTGGSSGYTF
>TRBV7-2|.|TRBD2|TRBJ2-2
TGTGCCAGCAGGCCCGGGACTACGAACACCGGGGAGCTGTTTTTT
CASRPGTTNTGELFF
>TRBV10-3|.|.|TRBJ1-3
TGTGCCATCAGACCGGGATCCGGAGAAAACACCATATATTTT
CAIRPGSGENTIYF
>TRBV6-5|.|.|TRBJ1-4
TGTGCCAGCAGCCGCGACAGTTGGGATGAAAAACTGTTTTTT
CASSRDSWDEKLFF
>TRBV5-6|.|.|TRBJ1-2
TGTGCCAGCAGCTTGCCAAACAGGGCTAACTATGGCTACACCTTC
CASSLPNRANYGYTF
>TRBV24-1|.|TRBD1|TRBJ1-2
TGTGCCACCAGTGCGACAGGGGGCGCCTATGGCTACACCTTC
CATSATGGAYGYTF
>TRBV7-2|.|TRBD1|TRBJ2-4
TGTGCCAGCAGCCGGCAGGGGGCGGTCAAAAACATTCAGTACTTC
CASSRQGAVKNIQYF
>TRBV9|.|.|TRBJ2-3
TGTGCCAGCAGGTGGGGAGCAGGGGCATCAGATACGCAGTATTTT
CASRWGAGASDTQYF
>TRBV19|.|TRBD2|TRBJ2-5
TGTGCCAGTAGTAGGGCGGGGACTAGCGGGCTTTTTGAGACCCAGTACTTC
CASSRAGTSGLFETQYF
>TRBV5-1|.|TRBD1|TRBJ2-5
TGCGCCAGCAGCTTGGCCGGCACAGGGGGCCAGGAGACCCAGTACTTC
CASSLAGTGGQETQYF
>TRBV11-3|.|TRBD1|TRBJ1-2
TGTGCCAGCAGCTTGACAGGGGTGTATGGCTACACCTTC
CASSLTGVYGYTF
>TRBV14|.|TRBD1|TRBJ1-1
TGTGCCAGCAGCCTAGCAGGGGGGACGAACACTGAAGCTTTCTTT
CASSLAGGTNTEAFF
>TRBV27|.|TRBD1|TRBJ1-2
TGTGCCACCTGGACAGGGGCTGGCTACACCTTC
CATWTGAGYTF
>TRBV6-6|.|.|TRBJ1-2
TGTGCCAGCAGTTATCAGGAATCGGACTATGGCTACACCTTC
CASSYQESDYGYTF
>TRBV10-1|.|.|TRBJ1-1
TGCGCCAGCACTAGGAGACGGGACACTGAAGCTTTCTTT
CASTRRRDTEAFF
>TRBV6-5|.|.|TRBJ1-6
TGTGCCAGCAGTTACTCGAGTGGCCAGGCGCCTCTCCCCCTCCACTTT
CASSYSSGQAPLPLHF
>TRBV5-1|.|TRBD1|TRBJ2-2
TGCGCCAGCAGCACAGGGACAGGGGGCAACACCGGGGAGCTGTTTTTT
CASSTGTGGNTGELFF
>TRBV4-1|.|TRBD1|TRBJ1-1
TGCGCCAGCAGCCGAGGGACAGGGCAGAACACTGAAGCTTTCTTT
CASSRGTGQNTEAFF